What follows is one TCR beta chain and its context. Clones were read by immunoSEQ multiplex PCR, and TCRdb kept only the in-frame ones, dropping some. Among roughly 70,000 clones listed, around four fifths were seen once. The entry originates in a study of OX40 agonist ivuxolimab in advanced cancers. Trimming took 4 bases from V and 4 from J, leaving 13 bases between them. The germline V gene has CDR1 MNHEY and CDR2 SVGAGI. The CDR3 loop spans 14 amino acids. The starting material was CD4+ or CD8+ T cells sorted from blood, obtained in a trial of the OX40 agonist ivuxolimab. This clonotype was obtained from an adult with an advanced solid tumor such as melanoma, head and neck, liver or kidney cancer. The gene calls are TRBV6-5 and TRBJ1-2; maybe TRBD1 (6 bases). CDR3 sequence (DNA): TGTGCCAGCAGTTTGGGGGCGTCAGGCTATGGCTACACCTTC. It yields the protein CASSLGASGYGYTF.